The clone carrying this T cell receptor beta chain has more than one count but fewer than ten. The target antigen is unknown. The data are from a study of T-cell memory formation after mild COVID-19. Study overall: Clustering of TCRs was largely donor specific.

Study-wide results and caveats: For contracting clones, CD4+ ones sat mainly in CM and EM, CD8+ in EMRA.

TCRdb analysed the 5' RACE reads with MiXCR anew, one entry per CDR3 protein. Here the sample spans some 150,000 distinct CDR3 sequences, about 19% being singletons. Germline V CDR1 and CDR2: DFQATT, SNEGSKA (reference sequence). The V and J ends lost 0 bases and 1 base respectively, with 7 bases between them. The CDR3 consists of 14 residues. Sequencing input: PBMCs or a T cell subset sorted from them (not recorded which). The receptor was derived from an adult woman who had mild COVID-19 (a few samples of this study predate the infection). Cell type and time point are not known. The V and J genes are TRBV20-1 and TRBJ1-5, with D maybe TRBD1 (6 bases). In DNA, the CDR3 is TGCAGTGCTAGAGACAGGGGAAGCAATCAGCCCCAGCATTTT. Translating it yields CSARDRGSNQPQHF.